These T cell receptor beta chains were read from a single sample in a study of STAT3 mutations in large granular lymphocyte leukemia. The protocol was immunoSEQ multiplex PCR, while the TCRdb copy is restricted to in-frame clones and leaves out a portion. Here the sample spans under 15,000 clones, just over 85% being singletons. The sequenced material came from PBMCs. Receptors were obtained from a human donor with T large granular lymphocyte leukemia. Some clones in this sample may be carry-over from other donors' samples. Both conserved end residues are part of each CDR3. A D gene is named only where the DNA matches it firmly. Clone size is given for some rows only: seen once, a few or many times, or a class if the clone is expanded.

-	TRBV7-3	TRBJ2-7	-	CASSLAPDYEQYF	TGTGCCAGCAGCTTAGCACCGGACTACGAGCAGTACTTC
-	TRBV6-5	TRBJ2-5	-	CASSYGYAAQETQYF	TGTGCCAGCAGTTACGGCTATGCGGCACAAGAGACCCAGTACTTC
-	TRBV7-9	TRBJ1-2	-	CASSPSGYGYTF	TGTGCCAGCAGCCCAAGCGGGTATGGCTACACCTTC
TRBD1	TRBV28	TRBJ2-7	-	CASSSRRGTGVLSSYEQYF	TGTGCCAGCAGTTCGCGCCGGGGTACAGGGGTATTGAGCTCCTACGAGCAGTACTTC
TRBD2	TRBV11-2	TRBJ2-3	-	CASSLEGLADLTDTQYF	TGTGCCAGCAGCTTAGAGGGACTAGCGGACCTCACAGATACGCAGTATTTT
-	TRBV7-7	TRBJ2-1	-	CASSLVAVGEQFF	TGTGCTAGCAGCTTAGTTGCGGTCGGTGAGCAGTTCTTC
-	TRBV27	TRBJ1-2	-	CASSSVEGPYGYTF	TGTGCCAGCAGTTCGGTGGAGGGGCCCTATGGCTACACCTTC
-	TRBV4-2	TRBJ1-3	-	CASSQEGTYSGNTIYF	TGTGCCAGCAGCCAAGAAGGGACCTACTCTGGAAACACCATATATTTT
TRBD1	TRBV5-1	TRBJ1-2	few	CASSWGQDTNYGYTF	TGCGCCAGCAGCTGGGGACAGGATACTAACTATGGCTACACCTTC
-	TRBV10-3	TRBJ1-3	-	CATINSGNTIYF	TGTGCCACCATTAACTCTGGAAACACCATATATTTT
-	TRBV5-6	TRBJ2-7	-	CASSLVSYEQYF	TGTGCCAGCAGCTTGGTCAGCTACGAGCAGTACTTC
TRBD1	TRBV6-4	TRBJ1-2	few	CASSDTQQGVGGYTF	TGTGCCAGCAGTGACACCCAACAGGGGGTTGGTGGCTACACCTTC
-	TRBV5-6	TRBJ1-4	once	CASSLEGVGEKLFF	TGTGCCAGCAGCTTGGAGGGGGTTGGCGAAAAACTGTTTTTT
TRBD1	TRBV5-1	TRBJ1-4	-	CASTEGTGVQEKLFF	TGCGCCAGCACCGAGGGGACAGGGGTACAGGAAAAACTGTTTTTT
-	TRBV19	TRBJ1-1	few	CASSPFDRRNTEAFF	TGTGCCAGTAGTCCATTCGACAGGCGGAACACTGAAGCTTTCTTT
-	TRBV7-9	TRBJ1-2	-	CASSSGHRYNYGYTF	TGTGCCAGCAGCTCGGGACACCGTTACAACTATGGCTACACCTTC
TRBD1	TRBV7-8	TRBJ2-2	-	CASSFRGPGGELFF	TGTGCCAGCAGCTTTAGGGGGCCGGGCGGGGAGCTGTTTTTT
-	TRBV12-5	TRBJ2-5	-	CASGPGGATGETQYF	TGTGCTAGTGGCCCCGGTGGGGCTACGGGGGAGACCCAGTACTTC
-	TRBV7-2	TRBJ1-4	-	CASSPVVGEGEKLFF	TGTGCCAGCAGCCCTGTTGTAGGGGAAGGGGAAAAACTGTTTTTT
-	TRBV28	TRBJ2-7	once	CASSSGTFISYEQYF	TGTGCCAGCAGTTCCGGGACTTTCATCTCCTACGAGCAGTACTTC
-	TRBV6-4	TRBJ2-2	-	CASSVEIGAGELFF	TGTGCCAGCAGTGTGGAGATCGGGGCCGGGGAGCTGTTTTTT
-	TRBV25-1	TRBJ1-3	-	CASSEYGFSGNTIYF	TGTGCCAGCAGTGAATACGGATTCTCTGGAAACACCATATATTTT
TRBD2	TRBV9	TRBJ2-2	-	CASSVGISGANTGELFF	TGTGCCAGCAGCGTAGGGATTAGCGGGGCGAACACCGGGGAGCTGTTTTTT
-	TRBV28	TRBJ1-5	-	CASSRQARIQPQHF	TGTGCCAGCAGCCGACAGGCCAGGATCCAGCCCCAGCATTTT
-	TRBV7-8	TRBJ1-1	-	CASSLVTGNTEAFF	TGTGCCAGCAGCTTAGTGACCGGGAACACTGAAGCTTTCTTT
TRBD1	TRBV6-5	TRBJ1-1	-	CASRNRGMITEAFF	TGTGCCAGCAGGAACAGGGGGATGATCACTGAAGCTTTCTTT
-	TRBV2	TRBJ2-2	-	CASSDQGTGELFF	TGTGCCAGCAGTGACCAGGGCACCGGGGAGCTGTTTTTT
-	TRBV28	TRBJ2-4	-	CASSFQGGGGGNIQYF	TGTGCCAGCAGTTTCCAGGGTGGGGGTGGTGGGAACATTCAGTACTTC
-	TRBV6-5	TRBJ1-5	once	CASSYSAVSNQPQHF	TGTGCCAGCAGTTACTCAGCAGTTAGCAATCAGCCCCAGCATTTT
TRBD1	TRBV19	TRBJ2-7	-	CASRPDREAYEQYF	TGTGCCAGTAGACCAGACAGGGAAGCCTACGAGCAGTACTTC
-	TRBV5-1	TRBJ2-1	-	CASSLVPDNEQFF	TGCGCCAGCAGCTTGGTCCCCGACAATGAGCAGTTCTTC
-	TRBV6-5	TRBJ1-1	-	CASGPHNTEAFF	TGTGCCAGCGGGCCCCACAACACTGAAGCTTTCTTT
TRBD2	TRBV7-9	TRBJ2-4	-	CASSFLAGGVTKNIQYF	TGTGCCAGCAGCTTCTTGGCGGGGGGGGTAACCAAAAACATTCAGTACTTC